This note documents a single T cell receptor (beta chain) sequence. Antigen specificity is unknown. The sample belongs to a study of OX40 agonist ivuxolimab in advanced cancers. Study-level background: Averaging approximately 60 years in age, with a range of 23 to 79, the cohort was around 83% male.

Assay: immunoSEQ multiplex PCR; the TCRdb copy retains only in-frame clones and omits some. The sample consists of approximately 17,000 clones, roughly 86% of them appearing once. The study, taken as a whole, reports: CD8+ T cells (on average) carried more expanded clones than CD4+ T cells. Partial responders treated at 0.1-3.0 mg/kg exhibited clonal expansion among the lowest measured. Certain nonresponders likewise exhibited a low normalized T-cell clonal expansion.

The sequence was obtained from an adult with an advanced solid tumor such as melanoma, head and neck, liver or kidney cancer. The sample here was CD4+ or CD8+ T cells sorted from blood, taken in a trial of the OX40 agonist ivuxolimab.

Written as DNA, the CDR3 is TGTGCCAGTAGTCACAAGGGTAGCAATCAGCCCCAGCATTTT. Translating it yields CASSHKGSNQPQHF. This chain joins TRBV19 and TRBJ1-5; D unclear. This CDR3 is built from 14 residues. Germline V gene data show CDR1 as LNHDA and CDR2 as SQIVND (reference sequence). V was cut by 5 bases and J by 0 bases, with 8 bases left in between.